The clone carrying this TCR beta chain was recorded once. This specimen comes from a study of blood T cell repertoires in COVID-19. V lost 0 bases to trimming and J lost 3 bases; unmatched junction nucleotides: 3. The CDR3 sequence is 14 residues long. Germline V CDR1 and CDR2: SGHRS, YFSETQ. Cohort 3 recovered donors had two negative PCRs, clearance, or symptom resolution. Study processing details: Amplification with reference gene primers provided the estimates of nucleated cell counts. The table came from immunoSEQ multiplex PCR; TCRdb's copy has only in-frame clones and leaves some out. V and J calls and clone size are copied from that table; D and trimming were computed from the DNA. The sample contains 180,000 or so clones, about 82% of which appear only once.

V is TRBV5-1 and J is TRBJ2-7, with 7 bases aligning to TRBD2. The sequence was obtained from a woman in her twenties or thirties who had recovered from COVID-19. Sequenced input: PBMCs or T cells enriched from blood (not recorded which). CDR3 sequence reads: CASSLGAGDYEQYF. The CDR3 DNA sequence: TGCGCCAGCAGCTTGGGGGCGGGAGACTACGAGCAGTACTTC.